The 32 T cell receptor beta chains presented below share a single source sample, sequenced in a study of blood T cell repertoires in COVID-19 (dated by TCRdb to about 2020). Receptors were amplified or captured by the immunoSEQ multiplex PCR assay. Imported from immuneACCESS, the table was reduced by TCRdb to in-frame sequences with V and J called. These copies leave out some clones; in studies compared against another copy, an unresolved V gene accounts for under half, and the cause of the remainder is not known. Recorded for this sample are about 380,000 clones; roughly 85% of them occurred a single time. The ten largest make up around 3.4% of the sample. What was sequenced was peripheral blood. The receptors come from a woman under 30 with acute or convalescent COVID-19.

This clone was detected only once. The CDR3, as DNA: TGTGCCAGCGCCGACAGGGTGGCCGGGGAGCTGTTTTTT. Protein product: CASADRVAGELFF. The chain uses TRBV28 and TRBJ2-2, with 7 bases fitting TRBD1. Unmatched junction bases numbered 6, after V lost 8 bases and J lost 6 bases. In germline, CDR1 is MDHEN, CDR2 SYDVKM. The CDR3 spans 13 residues.

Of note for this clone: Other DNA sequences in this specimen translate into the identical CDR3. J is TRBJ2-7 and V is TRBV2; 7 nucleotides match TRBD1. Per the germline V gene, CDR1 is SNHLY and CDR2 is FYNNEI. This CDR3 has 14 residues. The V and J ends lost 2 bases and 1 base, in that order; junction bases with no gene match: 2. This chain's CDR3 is CASSERGQSYEQYF. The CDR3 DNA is TGTGCCAGCAGTGAAAGGGGGCAATCCTACGAGCAGTACTTC.

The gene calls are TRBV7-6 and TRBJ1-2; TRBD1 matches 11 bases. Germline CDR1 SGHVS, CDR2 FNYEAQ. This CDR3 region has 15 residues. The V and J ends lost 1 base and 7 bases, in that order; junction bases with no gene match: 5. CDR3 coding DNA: TGTGCCAGCAGCTTAGGCCCGGACAGGGGGCTTGGCTACACCTTC. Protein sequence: CASSLGPDRGLGYTF. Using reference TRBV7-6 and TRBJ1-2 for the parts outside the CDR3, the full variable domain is GAGVSQSPRYKVTKRGQDVALRCDPISGHVSLYWYRQALGQGPEFLTYFNYEAQQDKSGLPNDRFSAERPEGSISTLTIQRTEQRDSAMYRCASSLGPDRGLGYTFGSGTRLTVV.

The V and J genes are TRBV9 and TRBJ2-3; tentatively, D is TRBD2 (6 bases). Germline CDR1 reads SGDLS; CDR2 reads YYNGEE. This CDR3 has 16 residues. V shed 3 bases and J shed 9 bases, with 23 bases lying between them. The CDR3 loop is CASSAPPNSGRRTQYF. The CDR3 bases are TGTGCCAGCAGCGCTCCCCCAAATAGCGGCAGACGGACGCAGTATTTT.

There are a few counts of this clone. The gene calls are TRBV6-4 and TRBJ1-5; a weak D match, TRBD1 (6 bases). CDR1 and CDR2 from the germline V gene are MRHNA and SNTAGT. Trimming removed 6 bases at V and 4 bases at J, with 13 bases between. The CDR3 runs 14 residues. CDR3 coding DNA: TGTGCCAGCAGCCGGGACACCACAAATCAGCCCCAGCATTTT. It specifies CASSRDTTNQPQHF.

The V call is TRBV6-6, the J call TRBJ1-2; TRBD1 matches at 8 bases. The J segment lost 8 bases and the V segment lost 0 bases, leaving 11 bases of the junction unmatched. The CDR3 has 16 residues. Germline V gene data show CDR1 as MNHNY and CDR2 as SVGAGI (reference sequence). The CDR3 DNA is TGTGCCAGCAGTTACTCGGGGCTGGCAGGGGGCGGAGGCTACACCTTC. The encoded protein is CASSYSGLAGGGGYTF.

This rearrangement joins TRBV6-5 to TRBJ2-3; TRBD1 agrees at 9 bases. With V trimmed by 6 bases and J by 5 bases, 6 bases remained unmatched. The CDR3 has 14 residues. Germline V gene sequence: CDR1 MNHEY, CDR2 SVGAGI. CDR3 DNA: TGTGCCAGCAGCGGGACAGGGCTGGGAGATACGCAGTATTTT. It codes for CASSGTGLGDTQYF.

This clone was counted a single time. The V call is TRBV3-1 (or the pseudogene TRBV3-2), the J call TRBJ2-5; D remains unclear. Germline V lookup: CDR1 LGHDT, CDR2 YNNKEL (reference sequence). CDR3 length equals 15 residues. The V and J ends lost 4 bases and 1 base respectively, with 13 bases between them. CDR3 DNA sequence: TGTGCCAGCAGCCTGCTGTGGGCTATCCAAGAGACCCAGTACTTC. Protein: CASSLLWAIQETQYF.

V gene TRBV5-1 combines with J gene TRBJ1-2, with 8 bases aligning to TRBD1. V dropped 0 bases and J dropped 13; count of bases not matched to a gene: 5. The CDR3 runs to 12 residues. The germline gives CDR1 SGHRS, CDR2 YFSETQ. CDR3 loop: CASSLGQGAGTF. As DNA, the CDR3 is TGCGCCAGCAGCTTGGGCCAGGGGGCAGGCACCTTC.

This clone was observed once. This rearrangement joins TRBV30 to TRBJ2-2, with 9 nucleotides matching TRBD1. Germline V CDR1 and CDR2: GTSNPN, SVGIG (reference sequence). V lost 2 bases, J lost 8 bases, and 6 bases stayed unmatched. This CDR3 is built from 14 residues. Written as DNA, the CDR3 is TGTGCCTGGAGTACGACAGGGGGTCCGGGGGAGCTGTTTTTT. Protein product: CAWSTTGGPGELFF.

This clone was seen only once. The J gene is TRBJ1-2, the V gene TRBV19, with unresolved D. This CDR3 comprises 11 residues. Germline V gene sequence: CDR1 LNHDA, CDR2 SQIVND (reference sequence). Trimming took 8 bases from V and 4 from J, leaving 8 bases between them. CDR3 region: CASHGVYGYTF. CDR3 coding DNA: TGTGCCAGTCACGGGGTCTATGGCTACACCTTC.

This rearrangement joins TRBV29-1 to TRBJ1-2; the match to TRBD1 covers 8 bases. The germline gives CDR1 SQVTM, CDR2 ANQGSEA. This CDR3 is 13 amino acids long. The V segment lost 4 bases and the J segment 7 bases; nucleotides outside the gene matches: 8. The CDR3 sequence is CSVVADRGSGYTF. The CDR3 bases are TGCAGCGTTGTGGCCGACAGGGGAAGTGGCTACACCTTC.

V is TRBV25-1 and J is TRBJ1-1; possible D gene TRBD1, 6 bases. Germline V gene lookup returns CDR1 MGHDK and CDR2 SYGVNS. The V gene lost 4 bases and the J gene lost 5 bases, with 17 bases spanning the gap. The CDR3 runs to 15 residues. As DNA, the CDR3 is TGTGCCAGCAGTGTCCTCCGGGACAAGGGGACTGAAGCTTTCTTT. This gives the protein CASSVLRDKGTEAFF.

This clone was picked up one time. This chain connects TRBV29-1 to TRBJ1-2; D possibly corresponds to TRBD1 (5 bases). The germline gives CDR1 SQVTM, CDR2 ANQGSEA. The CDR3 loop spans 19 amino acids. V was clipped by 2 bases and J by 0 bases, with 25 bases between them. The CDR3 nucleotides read TGCAGCGTTGAAAATTGGTCAGGATCCTTGCGGACATCTAACTATGGCTACACCTTC. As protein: CSVENWSGSLRTSNYGYTF.

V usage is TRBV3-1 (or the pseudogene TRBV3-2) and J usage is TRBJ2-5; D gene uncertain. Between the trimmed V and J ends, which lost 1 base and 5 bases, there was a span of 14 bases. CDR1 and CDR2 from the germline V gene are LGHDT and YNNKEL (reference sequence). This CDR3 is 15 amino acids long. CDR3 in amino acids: CASSQGAQRSETQYF. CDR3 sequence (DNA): TGTGCCAGCAGCCAAGGCGCCCAGCGATCCGAGACCCAGTACTTC.

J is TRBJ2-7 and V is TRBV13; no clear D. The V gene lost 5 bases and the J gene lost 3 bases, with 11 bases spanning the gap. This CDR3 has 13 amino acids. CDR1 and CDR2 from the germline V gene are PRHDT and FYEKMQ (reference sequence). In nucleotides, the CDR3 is TGTGCCAGCAGCGGTCAGCAGGTCTACGAGCAGTACTTC. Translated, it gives CASSGQQVYEQYF.

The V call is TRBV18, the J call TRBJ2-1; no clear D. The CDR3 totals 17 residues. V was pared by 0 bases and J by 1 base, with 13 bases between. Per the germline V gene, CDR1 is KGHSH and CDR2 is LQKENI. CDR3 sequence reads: CASSPPRFGGSYNEQFF. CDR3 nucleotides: TGTGCCAGCTCACCACCGCGGTTCGGTGGGTCCTACAATGAGCAGTTCTTC.

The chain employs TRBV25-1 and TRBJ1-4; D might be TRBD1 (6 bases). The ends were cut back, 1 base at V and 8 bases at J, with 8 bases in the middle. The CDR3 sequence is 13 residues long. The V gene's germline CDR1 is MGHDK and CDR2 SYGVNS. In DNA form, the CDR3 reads TGTGCCAGCAGTGAATCAGGGGAAGAAAAACTGTTTTTT. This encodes CASSESGEEKLFF.

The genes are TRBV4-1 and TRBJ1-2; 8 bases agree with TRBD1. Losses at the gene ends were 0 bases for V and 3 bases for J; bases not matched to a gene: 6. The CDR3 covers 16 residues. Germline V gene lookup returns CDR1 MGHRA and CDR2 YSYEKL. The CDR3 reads CASSQDLGQGDYGYTF. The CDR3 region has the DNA TGCGCCAGCAGCCAAGATCTCGGACAGGGTGACTATGGCTACACCTTC.

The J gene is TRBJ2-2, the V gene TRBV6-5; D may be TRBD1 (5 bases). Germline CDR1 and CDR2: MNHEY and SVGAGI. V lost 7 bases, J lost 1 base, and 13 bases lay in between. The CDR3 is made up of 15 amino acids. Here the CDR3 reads CASTRTRVNTGELFF. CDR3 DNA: TGTGCCAGCACCCGGACAAGAGTGAACACCGGGGAGCTGTTTTTT.

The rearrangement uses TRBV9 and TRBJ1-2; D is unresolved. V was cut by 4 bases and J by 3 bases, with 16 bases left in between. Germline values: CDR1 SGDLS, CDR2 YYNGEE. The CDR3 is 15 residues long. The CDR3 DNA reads TGTGCCAGCAGCTCACTAGACACTCCTGACTATGGCTACACCTTC. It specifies CASSSLDTPDYGYTF. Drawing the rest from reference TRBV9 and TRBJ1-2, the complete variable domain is DSGVTQTPKHLITATGQRVTLRCSPRSGDLSVYWYQQSLDQGLQFLIQYYNGEERAKGNILERFSAQQFPDLHSELNLSSLELGDSALYFCASSSLDTPDYGYTFGSGTRLTVV.

CDR3 region: CASSKDGTGNQPQHF. Here the CDR3 DNA reads TGTGCCAGCAGCAAAGACGGGACAGGGAATCAGCCCCAGCATTTT. This chain links TRBV21-1 with TRBJ1-5; the D call of TRBD1 is as the table states it, not checked on the DNA. TRBV21-1 is termed a pseudogene. The CDR3 is made up of 15 amino acids.

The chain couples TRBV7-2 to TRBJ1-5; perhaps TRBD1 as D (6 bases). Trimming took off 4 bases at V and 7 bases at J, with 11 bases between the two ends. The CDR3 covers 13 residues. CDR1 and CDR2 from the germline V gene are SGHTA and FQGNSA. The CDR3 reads CASSSRGGQPQHF. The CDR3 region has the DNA TGTGCCAGCAGCTCAAGGGGGGGCCAGCCCCAGCATTTT. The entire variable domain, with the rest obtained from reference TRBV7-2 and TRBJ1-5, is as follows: GAGVSQSPSNKVTEKGKDVELRCDPISGHTALYWYRQSLGQGLEFLIYFQGNSAPDKSGLPSDRFSAERTGGSVSTLTIQRTQQEDSAVYLCASSSRGGQPQHFGDGTRLSIL.

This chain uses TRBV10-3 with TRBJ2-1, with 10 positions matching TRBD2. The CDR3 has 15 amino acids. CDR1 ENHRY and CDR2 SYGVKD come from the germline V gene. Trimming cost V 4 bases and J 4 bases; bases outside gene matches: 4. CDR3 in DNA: TGTGCCATCAGTGGGGCTAGCGGGGGATACAATGAGCAGTTCTTC. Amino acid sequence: CAISGASGGYNEQFF.

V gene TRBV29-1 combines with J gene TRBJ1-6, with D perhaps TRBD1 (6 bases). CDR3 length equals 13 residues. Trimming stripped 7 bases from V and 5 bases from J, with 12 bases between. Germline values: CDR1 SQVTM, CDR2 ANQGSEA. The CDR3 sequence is CSAGGGDNSPLHF. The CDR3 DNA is TGCAGCGCCGGAGGGGGGGATAATTCACCCCTCCACTTT.

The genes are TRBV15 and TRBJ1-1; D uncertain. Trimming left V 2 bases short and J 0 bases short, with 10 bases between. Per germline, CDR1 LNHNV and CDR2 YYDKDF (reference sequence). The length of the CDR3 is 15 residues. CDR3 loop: CATSRSAGMNTEAFF. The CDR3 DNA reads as TGTGCCACCAGCAGATCGGCAGGCATGAACACTGAAGCTTTCTTT.

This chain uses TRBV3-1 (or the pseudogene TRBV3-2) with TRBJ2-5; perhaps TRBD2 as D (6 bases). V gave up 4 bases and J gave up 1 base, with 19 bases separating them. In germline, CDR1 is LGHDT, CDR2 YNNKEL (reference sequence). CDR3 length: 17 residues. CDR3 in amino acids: CASSLSPTAGPQETQYF. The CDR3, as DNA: TGTGCCAGCAGCCTATCCCCCACGGCGGGGCCCCAAGAGACCCAGTACTTC.

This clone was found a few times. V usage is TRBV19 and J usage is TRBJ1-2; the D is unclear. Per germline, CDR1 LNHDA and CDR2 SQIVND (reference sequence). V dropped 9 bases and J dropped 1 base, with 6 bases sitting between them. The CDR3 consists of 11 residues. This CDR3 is CASENNYGYTF. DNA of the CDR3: TGTGCCAGCGAGAATAACTATGGCTACACCTTC.

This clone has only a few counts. CDR3 bases: TGTGCCAGCAGCGCGCAGGGTGGTATCGACACCATATATTTT. Translated, it gives CASSAQGGIDTIYF. The rearrangement uses TRBV7-9 and TRBJ1-3; possibly TRBD1 for D (5 bases). From germline, CDR1 is SEHNR and CDR2 FQNEAQ (reference sequence). With 5 bases removed from V and 8 bases from J, the gap between germline ends came to 16 bases. There are 14 residues in the CDR3.

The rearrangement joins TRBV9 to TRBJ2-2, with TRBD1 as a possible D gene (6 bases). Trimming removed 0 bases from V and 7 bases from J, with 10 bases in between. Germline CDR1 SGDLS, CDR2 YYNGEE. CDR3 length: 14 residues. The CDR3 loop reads CASSVAGVVGELFF. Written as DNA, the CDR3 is TGTGCCAGCAGCGTAGCAGGGGTCGTCGGGGAGCTGTTTTTT.

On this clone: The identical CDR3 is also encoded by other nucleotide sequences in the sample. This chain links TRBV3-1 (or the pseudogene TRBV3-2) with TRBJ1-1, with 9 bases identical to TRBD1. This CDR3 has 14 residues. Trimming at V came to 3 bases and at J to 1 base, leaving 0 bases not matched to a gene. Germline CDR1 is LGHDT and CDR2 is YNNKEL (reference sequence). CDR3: CASSQTGGNTEAFF. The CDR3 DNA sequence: TGTGCCAGCAGCCAGACAGGGGGGAACACTGAAGCTTTCTTT.

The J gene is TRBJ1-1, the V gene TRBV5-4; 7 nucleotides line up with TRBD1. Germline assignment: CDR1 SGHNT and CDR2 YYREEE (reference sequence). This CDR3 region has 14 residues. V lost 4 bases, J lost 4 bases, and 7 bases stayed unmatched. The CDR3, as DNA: TGTGCCAGCAGCCTAAAAAACAGGGGCACTGAAGCTTTCTTT. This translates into CASSLKNRGTEAFF.